This TCR beta chain was documented in a study of blood T cells in healthy people across ages (dated by TCRdb to the mid-2010s). Regarding the study in general: In model experiments, roughly one uniquely barcoded TCR beta cDNA molecule per two T cells was captured by template switching. Using deep sequencing normalized with unique cDNA molecular identifiers, the study measured how TCR beta repertoire diversity changes with age. The donors were divided into four age groups: young (average around 17 years), middle-aged (about 40), aged (under 70) and long-lived (82). The study analyzed two additional independent replicas of 1 million unique cDNA reads from the same blood draw for two donors, one aged 18 to 30 and one aged 80 or older.

The donors were roughly 39 Caucasian individuals from Russia, aged about 6 to 100 years, who were systemically healthy. Each donor gave around 9.5 milliliters of peripheral blood, collected into EDTA-treated Vacutainer tubes. Ficoll-Paque density-gradient centrifugation was used to isolate PBMCs, with at least 6.5 million per sample. Total RNA was extracted from PBMCs with Trizol reagent, with at least 5 micrograms obtained per sample. Naive CD45RAhigh/CD27high T cell percentages were measured by flow cytometry on a PBMC aliquot from every donor. Concerning this clonotype itself: Its antigen is not yet known. This clone may be a read error of a much larger clone one base away.

Overall study results and their limits: Estimates of total diversity from one million sequenced T cells were regarded as lower bounds and underestimates. Because donor CMV infection status was unknown, age-related changes in expanded clonotypes were potentially confounded. Observed TCR beta diversity correlated strongly with the percentage of naive T cells measured by flow cytometry. Compared with the aged group, the long-lived group had more naive CD4+ T cells, fewer expanded clones and increased TCR diversity, suggesting age selection. Since profiling was done on bulk unsorted PBMCs, naive and antigen-experienced compartments could not be conclusively compared. As age increased, observed TCR beta diversity per million T cells dropped in a roughly linear way, and a significant reduction was already evident by age 40.

Library creation used 5' RACE. The sequencer listed for this sample is Illumina HiSeq 2500. The second PCR ran for about 6 to 11 cycles and used a J-beta primer mix along with a sample-barcoded 5' primer. A unique molecular identifier was introduced onto each TCR beta cDNA molecule by a template-switch 5' adaptor carrying 12 random nucleotides. Each sample yielded at least 2.5 million CDR3-containing paired-end reads. First-strand cDNA synthesis was performed from all RNA using the Mint cDNA synthesis kit, with priming by a TRBC-specific oligonucleotide. All cDNA was treated with uracil-DNA glycosylase and then went through a first 18-cycle PCR with the universal primers M1SS and BC2_uni_R. Per the source publication's procedure: Each sample was normalized by randomly selecting 1 million high-quality reads, each carrying a distinct molecular identifier. Reads with shared molecular identifiers were discarded instead of being binned into consensus sequences. MiTCR, set to a Q25 quality threshold and the strictest error-elimination algorithm, was used for CDR3 identification, clonotype clustering and error correction. A nonparametric unseen species model with Euler transformation was used to estimate lower-bound total TCR beta diversity. TCRdb trimmed the raw reads at Q25, called clones with MiXCR and kept productive beta chains. Identical CDR3 protein sequences are pooled into one entry, listed with their most common genes and DNA. These V and J calls are TCRdb output, not the study's own analysis. The sample profile shows approximately 760,000 distinct CDR3 sequences; more than 20% of them were found once. In total, the top ten clones hold 9.4% of the sample.

Including the terminal cysteine and phenylalanine, the CDR3 comprises 14 residues. The sequence is cut down to CDR3 DNA, 42 bases in frame from base 1. Trimming takes 2 bases from V and 1 base from J, and the germline ends sit 6 bases apart. This sample was also put to use in a study of T cells of mothers and their children. The second paper states: Nine systemically healthy Caucasian individuals served as donors, namely three mothers together with their six children. cDNA synthesis consumed the entire amount of extracted RNA, loaded at about 1.5 ug RNA in each 15 ul reaction. Sample barcodes and 2-4 random nucleotides were added via the M1S primer in the second PCR. More than 9 million TCR beta CDR3 reads were obtained from each mother, and about 3 million reads were obtained from each child. In both related and unrelated pairs, thymic selection shapes the output of TCR recombination in a similar way, with inherited differences having only a minor effect. Normalized repertoire overlap was always slightly but never significantly higher in related than unrelated mother-child pairs. Persistent microchimeric T cell clones were not detected, at a sensitivity of roughly 100 clones per million clonotypes. In the study, deep NGS was used to compare the TCR beta repertoires of mothers and children, and features distinguishing related mother-child pairs from unrelated individuals were sought. On average, the children were approximately 11 +/- 4 years old, while the mothers were approximately 41 +/- 4 years old. After adapter ligation was performed with NEBNext reagents, the libraries were sequenced on an Illumina HiSeq 2000 with 100+100 nt paired-end reads. To prevent cross-contamination, the mother and child libraries were prepared a month apart and were sequenced in separate runs. For each donor, between roughly 500,000 and 2,200,000 distinct TCR beta clonotypes were identified. Naive TCR beta clonotypes were estimated from low-frequency clonotypes matched to each donor's FACS-determined naive share, without sorting.

The origin of this receptor is a boy aged 5-17 years in good health. Sequencing was done on a sample of blood. Recombination linked TRBV12-3 or TRBV12-4 to TRBJ1-5, with no confident D gene call. The DNA sequence reads TGTGCCAGCAGTTTATCGGAGAGCAATCAGCCCCAGCATTTT. This yields the protein CASSLSESNQPQHF.